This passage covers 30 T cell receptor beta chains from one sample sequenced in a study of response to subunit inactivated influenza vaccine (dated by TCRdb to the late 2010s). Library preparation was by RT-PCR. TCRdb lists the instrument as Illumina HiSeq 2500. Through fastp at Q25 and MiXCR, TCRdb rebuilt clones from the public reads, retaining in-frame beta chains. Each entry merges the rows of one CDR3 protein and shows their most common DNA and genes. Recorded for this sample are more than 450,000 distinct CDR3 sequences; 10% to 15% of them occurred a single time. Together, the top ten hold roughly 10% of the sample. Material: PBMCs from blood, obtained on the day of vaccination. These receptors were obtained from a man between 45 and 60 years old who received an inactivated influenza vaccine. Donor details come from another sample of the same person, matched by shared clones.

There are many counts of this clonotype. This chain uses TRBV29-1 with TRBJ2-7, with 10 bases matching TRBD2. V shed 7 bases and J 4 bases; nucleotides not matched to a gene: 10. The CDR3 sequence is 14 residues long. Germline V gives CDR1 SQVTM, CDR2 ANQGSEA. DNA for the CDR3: TGCAGCGCCGTACTAGCGGGGCTGGAGTACGAGCAGTACTTC. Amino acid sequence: CSAVLAGLEYEQYF.

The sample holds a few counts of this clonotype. In nucleotides, the CDR3 is TGTGCCAGCAGCCTTACTCCGGCAGATACGCAGTATTTT. Residues: CASSLTPADTQYF. The chain carries TRBV6-5 and TRBJ2-3; no definite D call. CDR1 and CDR2 from the germline V gene are MNHEY and SVGAGI. Deletions cut 6 bases from V and 4 bases from J, with 11 bases between. The CDR3 runs to 13 residues.

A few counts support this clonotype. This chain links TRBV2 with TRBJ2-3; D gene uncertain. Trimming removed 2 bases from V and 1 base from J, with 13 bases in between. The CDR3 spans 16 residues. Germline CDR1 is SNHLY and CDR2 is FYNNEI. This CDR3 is CASSEFRSPRTDTQYF. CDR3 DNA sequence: TGTGCCAGCAGTGAATTTCGGAGCCCCCGCACAGATACGCAGTATTTT.

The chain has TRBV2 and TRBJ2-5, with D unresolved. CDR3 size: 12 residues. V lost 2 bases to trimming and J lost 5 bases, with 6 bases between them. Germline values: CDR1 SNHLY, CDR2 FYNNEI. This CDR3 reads CASSEQRETQYF. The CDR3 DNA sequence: TGTGCCAGCAGTGAACAGAGGGAGACCCAGTACTTC.

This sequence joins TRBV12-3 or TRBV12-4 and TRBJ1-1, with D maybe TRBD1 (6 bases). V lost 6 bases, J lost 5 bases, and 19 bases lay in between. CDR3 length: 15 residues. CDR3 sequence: CASSSSGRRGTEAFF. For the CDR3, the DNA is TGTGCCAGCAGCTCCTCGGGCAGGAGGGGGACTGAAGCTTTCTTT.

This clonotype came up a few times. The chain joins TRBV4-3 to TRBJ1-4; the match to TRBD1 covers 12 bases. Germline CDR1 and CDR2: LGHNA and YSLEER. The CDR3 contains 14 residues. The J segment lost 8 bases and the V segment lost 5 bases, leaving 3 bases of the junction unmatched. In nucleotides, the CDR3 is TGCGCCAGCAGCTCCGGGACAGGGGGCGAAAAACTGTTTTTT. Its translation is CASSSGTGGEKLFF.

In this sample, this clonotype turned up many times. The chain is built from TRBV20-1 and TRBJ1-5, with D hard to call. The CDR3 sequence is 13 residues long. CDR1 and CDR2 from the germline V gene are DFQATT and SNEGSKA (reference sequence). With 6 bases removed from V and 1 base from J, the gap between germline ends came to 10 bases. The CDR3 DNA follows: TGCAGTGCCACAGACTCCAGCAATCAGCCCCAGCATTTT. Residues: CSATDSSNQPQHF.

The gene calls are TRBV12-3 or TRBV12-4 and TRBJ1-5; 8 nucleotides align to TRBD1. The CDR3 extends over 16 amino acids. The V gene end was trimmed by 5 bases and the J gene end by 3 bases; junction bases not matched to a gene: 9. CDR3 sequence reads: CASSGSRTGINQPQHF. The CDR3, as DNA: TGTGCCAGCAGTGGATCTAGGACAGGGATCAATCAGCCCCAGCATTTT.

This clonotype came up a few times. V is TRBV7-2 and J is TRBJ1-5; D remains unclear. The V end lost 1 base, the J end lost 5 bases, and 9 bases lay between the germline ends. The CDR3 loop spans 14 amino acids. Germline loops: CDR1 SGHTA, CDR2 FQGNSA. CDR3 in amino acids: CASSLVGSDQPQHF. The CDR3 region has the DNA TGTGCCAGCAGCTTAGTTGGATCCGATCAGCCCCAGCATTTT.

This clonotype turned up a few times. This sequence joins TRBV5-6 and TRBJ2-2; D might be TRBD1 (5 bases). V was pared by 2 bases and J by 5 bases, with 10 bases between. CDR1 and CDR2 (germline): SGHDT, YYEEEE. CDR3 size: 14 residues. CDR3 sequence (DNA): TGTGCCAGCAGCTTCCTTTCAGGGACCGGGGAGCTGTTTTTT. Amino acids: CASSFLSGTGELFF.

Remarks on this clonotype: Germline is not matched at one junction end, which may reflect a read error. The CDR3 reads CASSRDPSANDKLFF. The CDR3 nucleotides read TGTGCCAGCAGCCGAGACCCTTCGGCGAATGATAAACTGTTTTTT. The chain recombines TRBV7-2 with TRBJ1-4; no definite D call. Per the germline V gene, CDR1 is SGHTA and CDR2 is FQGNSA. The CDR3 contains 15 residues.

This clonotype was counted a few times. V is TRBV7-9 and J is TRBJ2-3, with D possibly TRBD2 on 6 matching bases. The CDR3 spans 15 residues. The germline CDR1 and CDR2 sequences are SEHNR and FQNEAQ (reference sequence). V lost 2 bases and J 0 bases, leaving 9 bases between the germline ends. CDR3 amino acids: CASSLFLASTDTQYF. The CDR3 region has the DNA TGTGCCAGCAGCTTATTTCTAGCGAGCACAGATACGCAGTATTTT. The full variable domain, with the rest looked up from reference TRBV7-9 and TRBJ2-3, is DTGVSQNPRHKITKRGQNVTFRCDPISEHNRLYWYRQTLGQGPEFLTYFQNEAQLEKSRLLSDRFSAERPKGSFSTLEIQRTEQGDSAMYLCASSLFLASTDTQYFGPGTRLTVL.

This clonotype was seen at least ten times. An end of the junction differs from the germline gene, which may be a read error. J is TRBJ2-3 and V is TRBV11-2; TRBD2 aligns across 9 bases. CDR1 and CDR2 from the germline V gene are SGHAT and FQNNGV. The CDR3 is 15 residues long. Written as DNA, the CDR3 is TGTGCCAGCAGCTTAAGGCGGGGGGGCACAAATACGCAGTATTTT. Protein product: CASSLRRGGTNTQYF.

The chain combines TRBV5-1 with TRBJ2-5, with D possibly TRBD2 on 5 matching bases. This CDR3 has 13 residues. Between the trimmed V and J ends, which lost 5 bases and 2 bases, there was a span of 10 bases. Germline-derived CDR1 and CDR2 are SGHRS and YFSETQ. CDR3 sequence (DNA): TGCGCCAGCAGAATGGACTTACAAGAGACCCAGTACTTC. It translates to CASRMDLQETQYF.

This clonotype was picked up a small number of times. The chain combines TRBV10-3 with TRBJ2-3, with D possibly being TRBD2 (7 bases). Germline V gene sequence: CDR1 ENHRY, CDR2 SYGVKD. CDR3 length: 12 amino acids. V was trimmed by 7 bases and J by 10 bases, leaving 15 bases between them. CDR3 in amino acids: CAIKTGGQAQYF. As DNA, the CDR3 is TGTGCCATCAAAACGGGGGGCCAGGCGCAGTATTTT.

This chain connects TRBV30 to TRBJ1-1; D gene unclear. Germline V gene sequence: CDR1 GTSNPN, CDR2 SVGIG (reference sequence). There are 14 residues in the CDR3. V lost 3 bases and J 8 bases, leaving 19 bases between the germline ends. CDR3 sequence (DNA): TGTGCCTGGAGGAGGGTCGCAGAGCGACGGGAAGCTTTCTTT. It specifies CAWRRVAERREAFF.

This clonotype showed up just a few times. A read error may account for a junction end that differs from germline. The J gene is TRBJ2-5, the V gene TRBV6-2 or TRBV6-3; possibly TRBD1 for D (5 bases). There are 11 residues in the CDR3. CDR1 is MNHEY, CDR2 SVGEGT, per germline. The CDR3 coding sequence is TGTGCCAGCAGTTATCGACAGATCACCTCCTTC. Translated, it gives CASSYRQITSF.

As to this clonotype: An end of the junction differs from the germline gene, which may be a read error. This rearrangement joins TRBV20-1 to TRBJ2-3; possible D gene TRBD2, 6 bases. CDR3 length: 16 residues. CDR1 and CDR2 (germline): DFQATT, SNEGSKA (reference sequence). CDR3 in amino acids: CCARGSSGLNTDTQYF. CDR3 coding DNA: TGCTGTGCTAGGGGATCCTCGGGACTGAACACAGATACGCAGTATTTT.

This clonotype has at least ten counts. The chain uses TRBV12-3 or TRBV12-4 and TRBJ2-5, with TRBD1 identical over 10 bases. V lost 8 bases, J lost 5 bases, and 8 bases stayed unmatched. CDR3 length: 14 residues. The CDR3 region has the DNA TGTGCCAGCGGCTGGACAGGGGGTAGGGAGACCCAGTACTTC. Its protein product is CASGWTGGRETQYF.

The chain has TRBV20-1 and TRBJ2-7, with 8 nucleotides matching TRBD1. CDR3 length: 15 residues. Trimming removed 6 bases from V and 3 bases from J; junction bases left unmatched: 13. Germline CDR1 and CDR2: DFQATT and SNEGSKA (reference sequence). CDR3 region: CSANTGGTWSYEQYF. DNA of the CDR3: TGCAGTGCAAATACAGGGGGAACGTGGAGCTACGAGCAGTACTTC.

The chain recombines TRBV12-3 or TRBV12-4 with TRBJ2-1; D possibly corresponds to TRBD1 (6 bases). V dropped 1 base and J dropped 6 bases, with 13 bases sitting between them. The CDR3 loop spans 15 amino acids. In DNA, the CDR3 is TGTGCCAGCAGTTTAGACTCAGGGGCTGGCAATGAGCAGTTCTTC. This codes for CASSLDSGAGNEQFF.

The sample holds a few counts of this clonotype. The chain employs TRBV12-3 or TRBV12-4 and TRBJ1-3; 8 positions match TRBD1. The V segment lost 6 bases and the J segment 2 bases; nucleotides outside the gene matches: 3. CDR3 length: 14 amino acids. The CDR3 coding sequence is TGTGCCAGCAGGACAGGGGTAACTGGAAACACCATATATTTT. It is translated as CASRTGVTGNTIYF.

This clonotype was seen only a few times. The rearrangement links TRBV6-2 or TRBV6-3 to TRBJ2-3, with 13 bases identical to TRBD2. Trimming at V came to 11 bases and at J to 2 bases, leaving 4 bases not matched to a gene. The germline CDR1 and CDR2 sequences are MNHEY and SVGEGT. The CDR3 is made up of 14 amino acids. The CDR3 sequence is CAGGTSGDTDTQYF. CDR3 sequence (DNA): TGTGCCGGCGGGACTAGCGGGGACACAGATACGCAGTATTTT.

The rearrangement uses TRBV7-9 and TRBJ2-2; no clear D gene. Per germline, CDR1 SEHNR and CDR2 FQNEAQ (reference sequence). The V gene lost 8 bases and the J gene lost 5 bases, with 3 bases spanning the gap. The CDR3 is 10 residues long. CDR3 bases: TGTGCCAGCGATACCGGGGAGCTGTTTTTT. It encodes CASDTGELFF.

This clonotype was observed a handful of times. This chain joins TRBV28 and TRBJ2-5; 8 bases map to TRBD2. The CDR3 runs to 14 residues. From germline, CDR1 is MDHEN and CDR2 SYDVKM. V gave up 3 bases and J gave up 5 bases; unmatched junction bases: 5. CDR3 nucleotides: TGTGCCAGCAGTTTTCTTAGCGGGATTGAGACCCAGTACTTC. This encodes CASSFLSGIETQYF. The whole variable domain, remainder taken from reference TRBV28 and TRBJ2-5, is DVKVTQSSRYLVKRTGEKVFLECVQDMDHENMFWYRQDPGLGLRLIYFSYDVKMKEKGDIPEGYSVSREKKERFSLILESASTNQTSMYLCASSFLSGIETQYFGPGTRLLVL.

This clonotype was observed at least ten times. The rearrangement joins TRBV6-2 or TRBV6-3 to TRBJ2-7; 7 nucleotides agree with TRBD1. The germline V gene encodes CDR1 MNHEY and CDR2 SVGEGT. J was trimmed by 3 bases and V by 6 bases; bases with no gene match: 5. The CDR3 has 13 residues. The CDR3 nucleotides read TGTGCCAGCAGAAGGACAGGACTCTACGAGCAGTACTTC. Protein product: CASRRTGLYEQYF.

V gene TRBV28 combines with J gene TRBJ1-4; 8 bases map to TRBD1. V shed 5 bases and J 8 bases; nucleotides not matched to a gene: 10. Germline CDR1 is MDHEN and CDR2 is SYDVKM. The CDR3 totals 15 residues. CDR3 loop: CASSAGQGRREKLFF. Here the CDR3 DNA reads TGTGCCAGCAGTGCCGGACAGGGACGTAGAGAAAAACTGTTTTTT.

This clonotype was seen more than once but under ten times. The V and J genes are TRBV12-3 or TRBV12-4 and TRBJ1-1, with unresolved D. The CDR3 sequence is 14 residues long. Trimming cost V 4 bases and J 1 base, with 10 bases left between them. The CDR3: CASSSDGPNTEAFF. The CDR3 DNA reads TGTGCCAGCAGTTCGGACGGACCGAACACTGAAGCTTTCTTT.

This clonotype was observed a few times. The CDR3 coding sequence is TGCAGCGTTGCCGGGACAGGGGGCGCGGGCACAGATACGCAGTATTTT. Amino acid sequence: CSVAGTGGAGTDTQYF. The chain combines TRBV29-1 with TRBJ2-3, with 12 bases aligning to TRBD1. The CDR3 is made up of 16 amino acids. V was pared by 4 bases and J by 1 base, with 6 bases of the junction left unmatched. Per the germline V gene, CDR1 is SQVTM and CDR2 is ANQGSEA.

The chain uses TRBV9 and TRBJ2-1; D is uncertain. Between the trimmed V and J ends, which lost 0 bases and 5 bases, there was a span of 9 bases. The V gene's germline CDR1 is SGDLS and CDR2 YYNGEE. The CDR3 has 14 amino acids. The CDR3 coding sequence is TGTGCCAGCAGCGTAGGGGTAAGAGACAATGAGCAGTTCTTC. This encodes CASSVGVRDNEQFF.